This TCR beta chain appears in the sequencing data of a study of human CD8 memory T cell subsets. The CDR3 covers 15 residues. CDR1 is SEHNR, CDR2 FQNEAQ, per germline (reference sequence). Production of TCR beta libraries used UMI-labeled 5' RACE as the method. In the authors' methods: Per TCR beta library, functional CDR3 beta clonotypes numbered about 3,000 to 20,000. No DNA is given; TCRdb re-called the 5' RACE reads and lists each CDR3 protein once. The V and J calls shown here were made by TCRdb, not taken from the authors' results. Recorded for this sample: about 7,000 distinct CDR3 sequences. This clonotype ranks as medium-sized (0.01 to 0.1%) in terms of frequency. The antigen remains undetermined. TSTEM cells were defined as CCR7+ PD-1- TIGIT- CD8+ memory cells. Extraction drew RNA from duplicate vials of under 190,000 sorted CD8+ T cells for each subset. The study's findings and limits: From the Chao1 estimates, stem-like memory T cells appeared to be more diverse than precursor exhausted T cells.

This chain links TRBV7-9 with TRBJ1-2. The sequence came from a human donor in good health. Sequenced: CD8+ stem-like memory T cells (TSCM and TCM) sorted from PBMCs. The subset is: stem-like memory CD8 T cells (TSTEM), CCR7+ PD-1- TIGIT-. The CDR3 loop is CASSFEDRYNYGYTF. Full variable domain (rest looked up from reference TRBV7-9 and TRBJ1-2): DTGVSQNPRHKITKRGQNVTFRCDPISEHNRLYWYRQTLGQGPEFLTYFQNEAQLEKSRLLSDRFSAERPKGSFSTLEIQRTEQGDSAMYLCASSFEDRYNYGYTFGSGTRLTVV.